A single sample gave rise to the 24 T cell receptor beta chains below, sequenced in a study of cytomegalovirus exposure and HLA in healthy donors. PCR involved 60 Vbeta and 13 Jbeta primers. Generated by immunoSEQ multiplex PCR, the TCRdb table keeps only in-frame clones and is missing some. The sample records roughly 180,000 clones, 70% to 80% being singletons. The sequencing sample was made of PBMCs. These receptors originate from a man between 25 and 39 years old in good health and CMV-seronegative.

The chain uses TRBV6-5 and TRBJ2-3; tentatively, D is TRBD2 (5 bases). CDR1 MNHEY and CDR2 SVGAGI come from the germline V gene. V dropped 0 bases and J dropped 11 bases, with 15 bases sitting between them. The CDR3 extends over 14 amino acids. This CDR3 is CASSYSRSSGRQYF. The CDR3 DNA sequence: TGTGCCAGCAGTTACTCGAGATCCAGCGGAAGGCAGTATTTT.

CDR3 sequence reads: CASSTRQGDQPQHF. CDR3 sequence (DNA): TGTGCCAGCAGTACCCGACAGGGTGATCAGCCCCAGCATTTT. The V gene is TRBV6-5, the J gene TRBJ1-5, with 7 bases fitting TRBD1. From germline, CDR1 is MNHEY and CDR2 SVGAGI. The CDR3 has 14 amino acids. V dropped 5 bases and J dropped 5; count of bases not matched to a gene: 6.

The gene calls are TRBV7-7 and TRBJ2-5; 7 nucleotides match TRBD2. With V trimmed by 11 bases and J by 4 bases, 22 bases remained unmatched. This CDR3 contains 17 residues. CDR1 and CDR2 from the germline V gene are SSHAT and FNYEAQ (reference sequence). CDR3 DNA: TGTGCCCCTCAGAGGGGCGGGAGAGGGAGGAAATCAGAGACCCAGTACTTC. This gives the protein CAPQRGGRGRKSETQYF.

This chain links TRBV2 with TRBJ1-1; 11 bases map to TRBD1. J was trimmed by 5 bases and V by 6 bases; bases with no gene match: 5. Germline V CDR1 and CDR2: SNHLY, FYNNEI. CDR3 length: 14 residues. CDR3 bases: TGTGCCAGCAGGGTGGACAGGGGGCCAACTGAAGCTTTCTTT. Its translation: CASRVDRGPTEAFF.

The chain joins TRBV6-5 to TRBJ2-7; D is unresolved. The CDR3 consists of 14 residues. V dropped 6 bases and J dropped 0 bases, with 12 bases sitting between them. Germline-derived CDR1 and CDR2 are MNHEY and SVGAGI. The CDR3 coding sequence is TGTGCCAGCAGCCGCGACAAGCTCTCCTACGAGCAGTACTTC. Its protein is CASSRDKLSYEQYF.

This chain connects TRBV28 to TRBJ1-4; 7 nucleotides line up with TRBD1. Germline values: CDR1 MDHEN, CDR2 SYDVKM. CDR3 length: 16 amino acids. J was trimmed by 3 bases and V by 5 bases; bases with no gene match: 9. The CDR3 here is CASSPTRGQSNEKLFF. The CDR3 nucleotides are TGTGCCAGCAGTCCCACTAGGGGGCAGTCTAATGAAAAACTGTTTTTT.

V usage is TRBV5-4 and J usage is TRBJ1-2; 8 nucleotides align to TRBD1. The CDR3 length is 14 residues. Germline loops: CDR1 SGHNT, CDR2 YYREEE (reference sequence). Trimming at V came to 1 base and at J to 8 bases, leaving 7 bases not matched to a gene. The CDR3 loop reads CASSLLAGGEGYTF. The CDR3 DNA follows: TGTGCCAGCAGCTTGTTGGCAGGGGGCGAGGGCTACACCTTC.

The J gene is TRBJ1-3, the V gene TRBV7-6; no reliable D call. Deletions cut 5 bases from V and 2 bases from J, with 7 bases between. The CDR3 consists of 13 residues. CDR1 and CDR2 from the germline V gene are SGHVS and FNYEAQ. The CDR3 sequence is CASSPRPGNTIYF. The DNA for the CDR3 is TGTGCCAGCAGCCCCCGTCCTGGAAACACCATATATTTT.

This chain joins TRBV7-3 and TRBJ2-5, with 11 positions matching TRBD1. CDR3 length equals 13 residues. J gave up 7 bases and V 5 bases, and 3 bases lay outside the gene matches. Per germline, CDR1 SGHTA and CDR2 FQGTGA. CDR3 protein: CASSKGTGGTQYF. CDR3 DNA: TGTGCCAGCAGCAAAGGGACAGGGGGGACCCAGTACTTC.

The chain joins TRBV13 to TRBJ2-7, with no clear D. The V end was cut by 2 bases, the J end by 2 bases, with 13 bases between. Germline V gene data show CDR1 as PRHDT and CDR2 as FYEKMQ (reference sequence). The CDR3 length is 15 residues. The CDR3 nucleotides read TGTGCCAGCAGCTTAACGATAGTAGCCCCCTACGAGCAGTACTTC. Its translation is CASSLTIVAPYEQYF.

Here the CDR3 reads CATWDRETQETQYF. CDR3 DNA: TGTGCCACCTGGGACAGGGAGACCCAAGAGACCCAGTACTTC. The chain combines TRBV25-1 with TRBJ2-5, with 9 bases that match TRBD1. The CDR3 totals 14 residues. Germline lookup yields CDR1 MGHDK and CDR2 SYGVNS. Trimming took 10 bases from V and 1 from J; bases not matched to a gene: 7. The whole variable domain, remainder taken from reference TRBV25-1 and TRBJ2-5, is EADIYQTPRYLVIGTGKKITLECSQTMGHDKMYWYQQDPGMELHLIHYSYGVNSTEKGDLSSESTVSRIRTEHFPLTLESARPSHTSQYLCATWDRETQETQYFGPGTRLLVL.

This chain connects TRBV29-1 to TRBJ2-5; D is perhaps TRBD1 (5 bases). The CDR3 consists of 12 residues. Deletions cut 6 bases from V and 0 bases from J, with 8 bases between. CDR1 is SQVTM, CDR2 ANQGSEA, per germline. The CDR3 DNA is TGCAGCGTGGGGCACCACCAAGAGACCCAGTACTTC. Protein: CSVGHHQETQYF.

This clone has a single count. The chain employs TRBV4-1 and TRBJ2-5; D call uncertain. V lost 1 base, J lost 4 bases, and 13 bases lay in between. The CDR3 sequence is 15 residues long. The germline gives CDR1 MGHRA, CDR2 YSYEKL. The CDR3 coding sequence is TGCGCCAGCAGCCAAGTGCAGACTTTGGGAGAGACCCAGTACTTC. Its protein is CASSQVQTLGETQYF.

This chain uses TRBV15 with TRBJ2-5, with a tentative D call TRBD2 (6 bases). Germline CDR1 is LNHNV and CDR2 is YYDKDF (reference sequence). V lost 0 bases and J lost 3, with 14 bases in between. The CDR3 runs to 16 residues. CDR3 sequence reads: CATSRDPGVLKETQYF. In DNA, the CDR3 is TGTGCCACCAGCAGAGATCCGGGGGTTTTAAAAGAGACCCAGTACTTC. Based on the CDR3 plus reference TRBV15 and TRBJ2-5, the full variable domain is DAMVIQNPRYQVTQFGKPVTLSCSQTLNHNVMYWYQQKSSQAPKLLFHYYDKDFNNEADTPDNFQSRRPNTSFCFLDIRSPGLGDTAMYLCATSRDPGVLKETQYFGPGTRLLVL.

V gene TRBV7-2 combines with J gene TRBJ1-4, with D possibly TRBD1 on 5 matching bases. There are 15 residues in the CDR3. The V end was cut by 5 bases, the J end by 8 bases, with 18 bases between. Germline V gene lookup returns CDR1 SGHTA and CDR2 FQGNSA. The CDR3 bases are TGTGCCAGCAGCCCAGGGACTCCCCATGGGGAAAAACTGTTTTTT. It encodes CASSPGTPHGEKLFF.

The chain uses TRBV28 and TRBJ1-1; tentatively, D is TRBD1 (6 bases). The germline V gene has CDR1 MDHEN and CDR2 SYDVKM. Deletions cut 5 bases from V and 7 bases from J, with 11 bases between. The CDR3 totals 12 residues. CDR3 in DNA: TGTGCCAGCAGTCAACAGGGCGGTGAAGCTTTCTTT. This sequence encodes CASSQQGGEAFF.

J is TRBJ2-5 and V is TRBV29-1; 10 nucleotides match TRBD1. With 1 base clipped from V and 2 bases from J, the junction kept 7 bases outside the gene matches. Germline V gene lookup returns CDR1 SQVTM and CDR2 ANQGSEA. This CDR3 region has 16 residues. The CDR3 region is CSVEAMTGGEQETQYF. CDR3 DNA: TGCAGCGTTGAAGCAATGACAGGGGGCGAACAAGAGACCCAGTACTTC.

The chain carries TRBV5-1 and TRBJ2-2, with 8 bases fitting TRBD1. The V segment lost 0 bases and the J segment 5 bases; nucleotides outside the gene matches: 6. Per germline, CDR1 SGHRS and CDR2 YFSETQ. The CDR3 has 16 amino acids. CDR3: CASSLAPDRATGELFF. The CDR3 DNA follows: TGCGCCAGCAGCTTGGCGCCGGACAGGGCGACCGGGGAGCTGTTTTTT. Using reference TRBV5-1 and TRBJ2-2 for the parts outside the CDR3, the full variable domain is KAGVTQTPRYLIKTRGQQVTLSCSPISGHRSVSWYQQTPGQGLQFLFEYFSETQRNKGNFPGRFSGRQFSNSRSEMNVSTLELGDSALYLCASSLAPDRATGELFFGEGSRLTVL.

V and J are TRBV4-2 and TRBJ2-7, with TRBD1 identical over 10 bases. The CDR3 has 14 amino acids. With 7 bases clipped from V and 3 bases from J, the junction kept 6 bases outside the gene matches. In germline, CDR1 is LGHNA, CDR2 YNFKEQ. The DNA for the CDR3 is TGTGCCAGCACCGGGACAGGGGACGGCTACGAGCAGTACTTC. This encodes CASTGTGDGYEQYF.

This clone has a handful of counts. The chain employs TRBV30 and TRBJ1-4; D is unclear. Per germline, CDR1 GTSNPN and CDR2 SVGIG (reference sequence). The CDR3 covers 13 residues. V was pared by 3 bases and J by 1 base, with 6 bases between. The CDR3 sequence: CAWRHQTNEKLFF. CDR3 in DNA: TGTGCCTGGAGACACCAAACTAATGAAAAACTGTTTTTT.

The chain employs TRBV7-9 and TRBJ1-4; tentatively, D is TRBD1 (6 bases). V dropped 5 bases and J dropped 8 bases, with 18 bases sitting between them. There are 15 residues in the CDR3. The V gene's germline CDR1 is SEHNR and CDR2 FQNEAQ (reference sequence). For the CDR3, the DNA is TGTGCCAGCAGCAGAGATGGGCAACAGGGCGAAAAACTGTTTTTT. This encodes CASSRDGQQGEKLFF. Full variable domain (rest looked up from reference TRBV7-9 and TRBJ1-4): DTGVSQNPRHKITKRGQNVTFRCDPISEHNRLYWYRQTLGQGPEFLTYFQNEAQLEKSRLLSDRFSAERPKGSFSTLEIQRTEQGDSAMYLCASSRDGQQGEKLFFGSGTQLSVL.

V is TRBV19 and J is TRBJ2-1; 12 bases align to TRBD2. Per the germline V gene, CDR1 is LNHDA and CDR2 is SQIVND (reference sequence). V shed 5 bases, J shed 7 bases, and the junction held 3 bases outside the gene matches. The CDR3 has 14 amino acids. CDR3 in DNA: TGTGCCAGTAGTTCTACTAGCGGGAGGAATGAGCAGTTCTTC. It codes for CASSSTSGRNEQFF.

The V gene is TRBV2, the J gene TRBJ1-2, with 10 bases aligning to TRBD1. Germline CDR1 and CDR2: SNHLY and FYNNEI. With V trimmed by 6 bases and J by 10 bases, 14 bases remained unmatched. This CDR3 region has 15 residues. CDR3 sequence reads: CASSPDRGRLTPYTF. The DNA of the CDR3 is TGTGCCAGCAGCCCCGACAGGGGGCGCTTAACCCCCTACACCTTC.

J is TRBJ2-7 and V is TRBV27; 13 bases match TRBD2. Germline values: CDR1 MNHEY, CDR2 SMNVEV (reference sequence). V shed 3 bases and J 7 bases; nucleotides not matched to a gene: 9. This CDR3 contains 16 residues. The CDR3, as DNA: TGTGCCAGCAGTTTCGGGACTAGCGGGACGCACTGGGAGCAGTACTTC. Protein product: CASSFGTSGTHWEQYF.